Presented here are 13 T cell receptor beta chains from one specimen sequenced in a study of T cell responses to AZD1222 COVID-19 vaccine. Libraries were prepared by immunoSEQ multiplex PCR; TCRdb keeps only in-frame clonotypes and omits some of them. The sample lists approximately 110,000 clones; 85% were seen once. The source material was peripheral blood, sampled 28 days after the second AZD1222 dose. Source of these receptors: an adult who received the AZD1222 COVID-19 vaccine.

This clone was detected only once. The chain is built from TRBV11-3 and TRBJ1-2; no firm D call. In germline, CDR1 is SGHNT, CDR2 YENEEA. Between the trimmed V and J ends, which lost 0 bases and 6 bases, there was a span of 8 bases. CDR3 length: 13 amino acids. CDR3 DNA sequence: TGTGCCAGCAGCTTAGAGGGGATCGATGGCTACACCTTC. Translated: CASSLEGIDGYTF.

This rearrangement joins TRBV28 to TRBJ2-7, with D maybe TRBD1 (6 bases). Germline loops: CDR1 MDHEN, CDR2 SYDVKM. This CDR3 has 16 residues. The V end was cut by 6 bases, the J end by 4 bases, with 22 bases between. CDR3 DNA sequence: TGTGCCAGCAGGGGGGCAGACAACAGGGAACGGTACGAGCAGTACTTC. It specifies CASRGADNRERYEQYF.

The rearrangement joins TRBV19 to TRBJ1-5; TRBD1 agrees at 8 bases. Germline loops: CDR1 LNHDA, CDR2 SQIVND (reference sequence). With V trimmed by 5 bases and J by 4 bases, 4 bases remained unmatched. The CDR3 has 14 residues. The CDR3 DNA reads TGTGCCAGTAGTTATACAGGGGGTAATCAGCCCCAGCATTTT. It codes for CASSYTGGNQPQHF.

The rearrangement joins TRBV21-1 to TRBJ1-1; no DNA check was done on the table's D call, TRBD1. TRBV21-1 is described as a pseudogene. The CDR3 consists of 15 residues. CDR3 protein: CASSSTAGEHTEAFF. CDR3 bases: TGTGCCAGCAGCAGCACGGCAGGGGAACACACTGAAGCTTTCTTT.

This chain uses TRBV4-1 with TRBJ1-2, with TRBD1 matching over 9 bases. The CDR3 has 13 residues. Germline CDR1 is MGHRA and CDR2 is YSYEKL. V lost 6 bases to trimming and J lost 6 bases; unmatched junction nucleotides: 5. CDR3 DNA: TGCGCCAGCAGTCGTCGGACAGGGGATGGCTACACCTTC. It codes for CASSRRTGDGYTF.

The gene calls are TRBV3-1 (or the pseudogene TRBV3-2) and TRBJ1-1; D uncertain. This CDR3 has 14 amino acids. Trimming left V 1 base short and J 1 base short, with 7 bases between. From germline, CDR1 is LGHDT and CDR2 YNNKEL (reference sequence). The CDR3 DNA sequence: TGTGCCAGCAGCCAAGGGTACGGGAACACTGAAGCTTTCTTT. This translates into CASSQGYGNTEAFF.

There are a few counts of this clone. The rearrangement links TRBV5-4 to TRBJ1-3, with TRBD1 matching 9 bases. Trimming cost V 4 bases and J 2 bases; bases outside gene matches: 1. From germline, CDR1 is SGHNT and CDR2 YYREEE (reference sequence). The CDR3 contains 14 residues. The CDR3 DNA follows: TGTGCCAGCAGCCGGGACAGGGCTGGAAACACCATATATTTT. Its protein is CASSRDRAGNTIYF.

The chain is built from TRBV2 and TRBJ1-5; TRBD1 aligns across 7 bases. The CDR3 runs to 14 residues. The germline CDR1 and CDR2 sequences are SNHLY and FYNNEI. V was pared by 6 bases and J by 4 bases, with 6 bases of the junction left unmatched. The CDR3 loop is CASSPGTANQPQHF. CDR3 bases: TGTGCCAGCAGCCCAGGGACAGCAAATCAGCCCCAGCATTTT.

The chain recombines TRBV11-2 with TRBJ2-3; the match to TRBD1 covers 8 bases. Germline CDR1 SGHAT, CDR2 FQNNGV. The CDR3 contains 15 residues. V lost 3 bases and J lost 3; bases outside the gene matches: 5. CDR3 nucleotides: TGTGCCAGCAGCTTTGACAGGGGCGGGACAGATACGCAGTATTTT. This codes for CASSFDRGGTDTQYF.

The rearrangement joins TRBV3-1 (or the pseudogene TRBV3-2) to TRBJ1-3; D is unresolved. CDR1 LGHDT and CDR2 YNNKEL come from the germline V gene (reference sequence). CDR3 size: 12 residues. With 2 bases removed from V and 15 bases from J, the gap between germline ends came to 14 bases. CDR3 nucleotide sequence: TGTGCCAGCAGCCAATCAGTAGGGATTGCATATTTT. This encodes CASSQSVGIAYF.

This chain links TRBV20-1 with TRBJ2-7; the D gene is possibly TRBD2 (5 bases). The CDR3 loop spans 15 amino acids. Germline V lookup: CDR1 DFQATT, CDR2 SNEGSKA (reference sequence). V was trimmed by 3 bases and J by 2 bases, leaving 17 bases between them. CDR3 nucleotide sequence: TGCAGTGCTAGTAGCGCCGCGGGTGGTACCTACGAGCAGTACTTC. Translated: CSASSAAGGTYEQYF.

The V gene is TRBV4-2, the J gene TRBJ1-5, with TRBD1 matching over 12 bases. Germline V gene lookup returns CDR1 LGHNA and CDR2 YNFKEQ. This CDR3 contains 17 residues. Losses at the gene ends were 4 bases for V and 6 bases for J; bases not matched to a gene: 10. Here the CDR3 reads CASSPQPGQGAIQPQHF. The CDR3 nucleotides are TGTGCCAGCAGCCCGCAACCGGGACAGGGGGCCATTCAGCCCCAGCATTTT.

V and J are TRBV7-3 and TRBJ2-1; 10 bases are a match to TRBD2. J gave up 13 bases and V 5 bases, and 8 bases lay outside the gene matches. Looked up from germline, CDR1 is SGHTA and CDR2 is FQGTGA. The CDR3 extends over 13 amino acids. The CDR3 region is CASSPGTSVSQFF. In nucleotides, the CDR3 is TGTGCCAGCAGCCCCGGGACTAGCGTCTCCCAGTTCTTC.